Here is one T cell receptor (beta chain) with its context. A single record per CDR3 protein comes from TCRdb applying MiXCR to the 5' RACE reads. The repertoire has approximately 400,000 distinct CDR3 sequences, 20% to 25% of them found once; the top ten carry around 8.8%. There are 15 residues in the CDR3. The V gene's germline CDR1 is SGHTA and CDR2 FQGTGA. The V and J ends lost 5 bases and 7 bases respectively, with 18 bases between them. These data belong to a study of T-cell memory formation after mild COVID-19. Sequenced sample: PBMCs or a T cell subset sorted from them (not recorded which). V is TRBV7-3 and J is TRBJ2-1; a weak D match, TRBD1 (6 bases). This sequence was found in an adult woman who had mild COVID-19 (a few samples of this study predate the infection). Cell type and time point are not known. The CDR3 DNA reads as TGTGCCAGCAGCGAAGCAGGGGCCTTTGGGAATGAGCAGTTCTTC. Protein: CASSEAGAFGNEQFF. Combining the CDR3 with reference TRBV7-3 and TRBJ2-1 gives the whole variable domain GAGVSQTPSNKVTEKGKYVELRCDPISGHTALYWYRQSLGQGPEFLIYFQGTGAADDSGLPNDRFFAVRPEGSVSTLKIQRTERGDSAVYLCASSEAGAFGNEQFFGPGTRLTVL.